This TCR beta chain emerged from a study of blood T cell repertoires in COVID-19. Study overall: COVID-19 samples collected from the United States, Italy and Spain covered acute and convalescent phases.

Everyone who took part was 18 to 89 years old, and they came from over 20 US areas. The study counted Cohort 3 donors as recovered given two negative PCRs, clearance, or symptom resolution. Study processing details: Scientists estimated how many nucleated cells there were by amplifying reference gene primers. The repertoire was sequenced with immunoSEQ multiplex PCR; TCRdb's copy has only in-frame clones and lacks some. V and J calls and clone size follow that table, whereas D and trimming were derived from the DNA. The sample contains fewer than 200,000 clones, 75% to 90% of which appear only once. J was trimmed by 0 bases and V by 5 bases; bases with no gene match: 13. The germline V gene encodes CDR1 MNHNY and CDR2 SVGAGI (reference sequence). The CDR3 extends over 19 amino acids.

The rearrangement joins TRBV6-6 to TRBJ2-6; 7 positions agree with TRBD1. The sequencing sample was made of PBMCs or T cells enriched from blood (not recorded which). This receptor was identified in a woman aged 45-65 years who had recovered from COVID-19. CDR3 protein: CASSPRQGTSNSGANVLTF. CDR3 coding DNA: TGTGCCAGCAGTCCGCGACAGGGAACCTCCAACTCTGGGGCCAACGTCCTGACTTTC.